One sample yielded the 25 T cell receptor beta chains listed below, sequenced in a study of PD-1 blockade in classical Hodgkin lymphoma (dated by TCRdb to about 2020). Reading the label with the study, this specimen's time point is: newly diagnosed, previously untreated cHL patient sample. A Miltenyi CD8+ T cell isolation kit was used for magnetic negative selection to purify CD8+ T cells from thawed PBMCs. Receptors were amplified or captured by the immunoSEQ multiplex PCR assay. The clones in this table, taken by TCRdb from immuneACCESS, are in-frame only. Not every clone is retained; where verified, under half of the shortfall comes from an unresolved V gene, and the cause of the rest is unknown. Present in this sample are roughly 21,000 clones, approximately 90% of which were seen just once. The top ten hold about 7% of the sample. Sequences were obtained from CD8+ T cells from blood. Source of these receptors: a human donor with classical Hodgkin lymphoma.

The chain employs TRBV27 and TRBJ1-2; tentatively, D is TRBD1 (5 bases). V was trimmed by 5 bases and J by 8 bases, leaving 15 bases between them. CDR1 is MNHEY, CDR2 SMNVEV, per germline (reference sequence). The CDR3 has 13 residues. The CDR3 DNA reads as TGTGCCAGCAGTCTCTCCAGGGTGGGAGGCTACACCTTC. Its translation: CASSLSRVGGYTF.

In its sample, this clone was seen once. This sequence joins TRBV27 and TRBJ2-7; a possible D gene is TRBD1 (5 bases). The germline V and J ends were trimmed by 3 bases and 5 bases, with 11 bases remaining between them. The V gene's germline CDR1 is MNHEY and CDR2 SMNVEV (reference sequence). The CDR3 spans 13 residues. The CDR3 loop is CASSLIGANEQYF. CDR3 nucleotide sequence: TGTGCCAGCAGTTTGATAGGGGCGAACGAGCAGTACTTC.

In this sample, this clone turned up a few times. The genes are TRBV7-9 and TRBJ2-6; no clear D. The germline gives CDR1 SEHNR, CDR2 FQNEAQ (reference sequence). V lost 2 bases and J 2 bases, leaving 13 bases between the germline ends. The CDR3 has 17 amino acids. The CDR3 sequence is CASSLSPSWAGANVLTF. CDR3 DNA: TGTGCCAGCAGCTTATCCCCCTCATGGGCTGGGGCCAACGTCCTGACTTTC. The variable domain in full, completed from reference TRBV7-9 and TRBJ2-6, reads DTGVSQNPRHKITKRGQNVTFRCDPISEHNRLYWYRQTLGQGPEFLTYFQNEAQLEKSRLLSDRFSAERPKGSFSTLEIQRTEQGDSAMYLCASSLSPSWAGANVLTFGAGSRLTVL.

This clone was seen more than once but under ten times. The chain links TRBV6-5 to TRBJ2-5, with D perhaps matching TRBD2 (6 bases). The V gene's germline CDR1 is MNHEY and CDR2 SVGAGI. V was trimmed by 5 bases and J by 2 bases, leaving 9 bases between them. This CDR3 contains 13 residues. CDR3 DNA: TGTGCCAGCAGTACACGGGAGCAAGAGACCCAGTACTTC. Translating it yields CASSTREQETQYF.

This clone showed up just once. The J gene is TRBJ1-4, the V gene TRBV5-6; no definite D call. V was cut by 4 bases and J by 8 bases, with 15 bases left in between. In germline, CDR1 is SGHDT, CDR2 YYEEEE. This CDR3 is 14 amino acids long. CDR3 in amino acids: CASSHAATGEKLFF. The CDR3 region has the DNA TGTGCCAGCAGCCACGCGGCAACCGGGGAAAAACTGTTTTTT.

The chain couples TRBV5-1 to TRBJ1-2; D is uncertain. V was clipped by 4 bases and J by 2 bases, with 15 bases between them. CDR1 is SGHRS, CDR2 YFSETQ, per germline. CDR3 length: 15 amino acids. CDR3 amino acids: CASSPTGSNNYGYTF. Here the CDR3 DNA reads TGCGCCAGCAGCCCCACCGGGAGCAACAACTATGGCTACACCTTC.

The chain employs TRBV7-2 and TRBJ1-2; 9 positions match TRBD1. CDR1 and CDR2 (germline): SGHTA, FQGNSA. V lost 3 bases and J lost 8; bases outside the gene matches: 10. The CDR3 spans 15 residues. As DNA, the CDR3 is TGTGCCAGCAGCTTCCCAGGACAGGGGCCGGGGGGCTACACCTTC. Amino acids: CASSFPGQGPGGYTF.

The chain combines TRBV27 with TRBJ1-1; D not certain. This CDR3 region has 16 residues. The germline V gene encodes CDR1 MNHEY and CDR2 SMNVEV (reference sequence). V was clipped by 1 base and J by 0 bases, with 12 bases between them. Written as DNA, the CDR3 is TGTGCCAGCAGTTTATTTCCCCATACACTGAACACTGAAGCTTTCTTT. It is translated as CASSLFPHTLNTEAFF.

This chain joins TRBV19 and TRBJ1-4; no definite D call. Between the trimmed V and J ends, which lost 5 bases and 8 bases, there was a span of 15 bases. The CDR3 has 14 amino acids. Germline lookup yields CDR1 LNHDA and CDR2 SQIVND (reference sequence). In DNA form, the CDR3 reads TGTGCCAGTAGTGTGAAGGCAGGCTGGGAAAAACTGTTTTTT. Its translation: CASSVKAGWEKLFF.

The chain carries TRBV29-1 and TRBJ1-2, with D perhaps TRBD1 (6 bases). The CDR3 loop spans 11 amino acids. Germline V gene sequence: CDR1 SQVTM, CDR2 ANQGSEA. The V gene lost 5 bases and the J gene lost 4 bases, with 8 bases spanning the gap. The CDR3 nucleotides are TGCAGCGTTCGACAGGCCTATGGCTACACCTTC. Its translation: CSVRQAYGYTF.

This clone has more than one count but fewer than ten. This chain connects TRBV27 to TRBJ2-3; D is unclear. V gave up 1 base and J gave up 4 bases, with 12 bases separating them. CDR1 is MNHEY and CDR2 is SMNVEV in the germline V gene (reference sequence). The CDR3 length is 15 residues. CDR3 DNA sequence: TGTGCCAGCAGTTTATTGGACCGAAGTGCAGATACGCAGTATTTT. Translated: CASSLLDRSADTQYF.

The V gene is TRBV12-1, the J gene TRBJ2-2. TRBV12-1 represents a pseudogene. The CDR3 sequence is 21 residues long. The CDR3 spells CASSSEGMILYTGRGTGELFF. CDR3 bases: TGTGCCAGCAGCTCCGAAGGTATGATTTTGTACACCGGTCGTGGCACCGGGGAGCTGTTTTTT.

The sample holds a few counts of this clone. The CDR3 bases are TGTGCCTGGGCAGCCGGGACAGGGCTCGCTGAAGCTTTCTTT. Protein sequence: CAWAAGTGLAEAFF. The V and J genes are TRBV30 and TRBJ1-1; 9 bases map to TRBD1. Trimming took 5 bases from V and 6 from J; bases not matched to a gene: 10. There are 14 residues in the CDR3. CDR1 GTSNPN and CDR2 SVGIG come from the germline V gene (reference sequence).

J is TRBJ1-1 and V is TRBV29-1; no firm D call. V was cut by 7 bases and J by 7 bases, with 4 bases left in between. There are 8 residues in the CDR3. Germline loops: CDR1 SQVTM, CDR2 ANQGSEA. The CDR3 spells CSDSEAFF. The CDR3 coding sequence is TGCAGCGACAGTGAAGCTTTCTTT.

In this sample, this clone turned up a few times. This rearrangement joins TRBV7-9 to TRBJ2-5; D not certain. Germline-derived CDR1 and CDR2 are SEHNR and FQNEAQ (reference sequence). This CDR3 comprises 13 residues. Trimming removed 6 bases at V and 3 bases at J, with 11 bases between. CDR3 in DNA: TGTGCCAGCAGTCGTGACGGAGAAGAGACCCAGTACTTC. Its translation: CASSRDGEETQYF.

The V and J genes are TRBV4-1 and TRBJ1-4, with D unresolved. V lost 8 bases to trimming and J lost 3 bases, with 10 bases between them. This CDR3 region has 13 residues. In germline, CDR1 is MGHRA, CDR2 YSYEKL. This CDR3 reads CASSEDPNEKLFF. The CDR3 DNA reads as TGCGCCAGCTCCGAGGACCCTAATGAAAAACTGTTTTTT.

V usage is TRBV6-6 and J usage is TRBJ2-2; possible D gene TRBD1, 6 bases. The CDR3 length is 15 residues. CDR1 and CDR2 (germline): MNHNY, SVGAGI (reference sequence). Trimming removed 6 bases at V and 1 base at J, with 12 bases between. This chain's CDR3 is CASSHRVMNTGELFF. The CDR3 bases are TGTGCCAGCAGCCACAGGGTTATGAACACCGGGGAGCTGTTTTTT.

The chain recombines TRBV28 with TRBJ2-1; 9 bases align to TRBD2. J gave up 7 bases and V 3 bases, and 10 bases lay outside the gene matches. Germline V CDR1 and CDR2: MDHEN, SYDVKM. CDR3 size: 16 residues. The CDR3 region is CASSFLGAGGWNEQFF. The CDR3 nucleotides are TGTGCCAGCAGTTTTTTAGGGGCGGGAGGGTGGAATGAGCAGTTCTTC.

This clone was seen just once. V and J are TRBV14 and TRBJ2-7, with D unresolved. This CDR3 is 15 amino acids long. Per germline, CDR1 SGHDN and CDR2 FVKESK. V was pared by 3 bases and J by 0 bases, with 12 bases between. CDR3 amino acids: CASSQIPLSSYEQYF. CDR3 DNA sequence: TGTGCCAGCAGCCAGATTCCGCTGAGCTCCTACGAGCAGTACTTC.

The V and J genes are TRBV7-9 and TRBJ1-5, with D perhaps TRBD1 (5 bases). Trimming took off 3 bases at V and 1 base at J, with 13 bases between the two ends. This CDR3 is built from 16 residues. The germline CDR1 and CDR2 sequences are SEHNR and FQNEAQ (reference sequence). DNA of the CDR3: TGTGCCAGCAGCTTCTGGGGGAGGGAAAGCAATCAGCCCCAGCATTTT. Its translation is CASSFWGRESNQPQHF.

The CDR3 protein is CASSLKTGTYEQYF. The CDR3, as DNA: TGTGCCAGCAGCTTGAAGACAGGGACCTACGAGCAGTACTTC. This rearrangement joins TRBV5-5 to TRBJ2-7, with 7 positions matching TRBD1. The germline V gene has CDR1 SGHKS and CDR2 YYEKEE (reference sequence). Germline trimming cut 1 base from V and 2 bases from J; bases unmatched to any gene: 3. The CDR3 sequence is 14 residues long.

This chain joins TRBV7-2 and TRBJ1-2, with 10 bases matching TRBD1. The CDR3 has 16 amino acids. The V and J ends lost 5 bases and 2 bases, in that order; junction bases with no gene match: 8. Germline values: CDR1 SGHTA, CDR2 FQGNSA. CDR3 DNA: TGTGCCAGCAGCCGGGGAACGGACAGGGGGAACTATGGCTACACCTTC. Translating it yields CASSRGTDRGNYGYTF.

J is TRBJ2-1 and V is TRBV11-2; 8 positions match TRBD2. The CDR3 contains 16 residues. Trimming removed 7 bases from V and 6 bases from J; junction bases left unmatched: 14. Per germline, CDR1 SGHAT and CDR2 FQNNGV. The DNA of the CDR3 is TGTGCCAGCAACCCGCTTGGCCAGCGGGGGACCAATGAGCAGTTCTTC. This translates into CASNPLGQRGTNEQFF.

The chain employs TRBV14 and TRBJ2-7, with 10 bases that match TRBD2. The V gene's germline CDR1 is SGHDN and CDR2 FVKESK. The ends lost 2 bases at V and 5 bases at J; junction bases unmatched: 9. The CDR3 runs 16 residues. CDR3 amino acids: CASSQPWGLAFNEQYF. The CDR3 nucleotides read TGTGCCAGCAGCCAACCCTGGGGACTAGCGTTCAACGAGCAGTACTTC.

V is TRBV20-1 and J is TRBJ1-1, with D possibly matching TRBD1 (6 bases). Germline-derived CDR1 and CDR2 are DFQATT and SNEGSKA (reference sequence). The CDR3 runs 11 residues. Trimming took off 7 bases at V and 6 bases at J, with 12 bases between the two ends. Written as DNA, the CDR3 is TGCAGTGTGAATAGGGGGGCTGAAGCTTTCTTT. Translating it yields CSVNRGAEAFF.